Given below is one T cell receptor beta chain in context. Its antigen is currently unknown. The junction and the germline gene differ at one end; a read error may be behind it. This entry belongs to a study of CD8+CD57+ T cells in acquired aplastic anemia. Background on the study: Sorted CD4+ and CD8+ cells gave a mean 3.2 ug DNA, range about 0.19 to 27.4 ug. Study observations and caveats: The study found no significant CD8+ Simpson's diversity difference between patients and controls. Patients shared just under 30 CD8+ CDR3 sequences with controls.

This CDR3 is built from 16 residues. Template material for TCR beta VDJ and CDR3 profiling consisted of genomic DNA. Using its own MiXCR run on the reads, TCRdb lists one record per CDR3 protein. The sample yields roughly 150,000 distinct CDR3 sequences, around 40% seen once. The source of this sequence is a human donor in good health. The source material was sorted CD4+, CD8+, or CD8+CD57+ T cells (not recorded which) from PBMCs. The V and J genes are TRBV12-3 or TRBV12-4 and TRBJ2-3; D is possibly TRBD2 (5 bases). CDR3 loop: CASSLGLARIADTQYF. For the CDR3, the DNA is TGTGCCAGCAGCTTAGGGCTAGCTAGGATAGCAGATACGCAGTATTTT.